The 5 T cell receptor beta chains reported below all come from one sample, sequenced in a study of T cells in pancreatic ductal adenocarcinoma. TCRdb keeps only in-frame clones here, not all; method: immunoSEQ multiplex PCR. The top ten clones hold 15% to 20% of a sample with around 15,000 clones, about 90% of them seen once. The selected patients with pancreatic ductal adenocarcinoma had surgery but no neoadjuvant therapy. What was sequenced was PBMCs. The receptors were gathered from a human donor with pancreatic ductal adenocarcinoma.

This chain joins TRBV27 and TRBJ2-1, with 8 positions matching TRBD2. V trimming: 0 bases; J trimming: 3 bases; junction bases outside the gene matches: 10. The CDR3 sequence is 18 residues long. Looked up from germline, CDR1 is MNHEY and CDR2 is SMNVEV (reference sequence). The CDR3 here is CASSLSNPAGAFYNEQFF. In nucleotides, the CDR3 is TGTGCCAGCAGTTTATCGAATCCAGCGGGAGCGTTCTACAATGAGCAGTTCTTC.

The chain couples TRBV29-1 to TRBJ1-4; D unclear. Trimming pared 0 bases from V and 4 bases from J, leaving 12 bases between. This CDR3 is 15 amino acids long. The germline gives CDR1 SQVTM, CDR2 ANQGSEA. The CDR3 DNA reads TGCAGCGTTGAAGATATAGACAATAGTAATGAAAAACTGTTTTTT. Amino acids: CSVEDIDNSNEKLFF.

The chain is built from TRBV6-1 and TRBJ1-2; D ambiguous. This CDR3 comprises 13 residues. The germline CDR1 and CDR2 sequences are MNHNS and SASEGT. The V gene lost 7 bases and the J gene lost 3 bases, with 12 bases spanning the gap. The CDR3 reads CASINQDYYGYTF. In DNA, the CDR3 is TGTGCCAGCATTAACCAGGACTACTATGGCTACACCTTC.

This chain uses TRBV11-2 with TRBJ1-3; no definite D call. CDR3 length equals 15 residues. The V gene's germline CDR1 is SGHAT and CDR2 FQNNGV. Trimming pared 5 bases from V and 0 bases from J, leaving 11 bases between. The CDR3 reads CASSPRLYSGNTIYF. As DNA, the CDR3 is TGTGCCAGCAGCCCGCGACTATACTCTGGAAACACCATATATTTT.

The J gene is TRBJ2-7, the V gene TRBV2, with D tentatively TRBD1 (6 bases). Trimming stripped 0 bases from V and 4 bases from J, with 19 bases between. This CDR3 spans 17 amino acids. Germline CDR1 is SNHLY and CDR2 is FYNNEI. CDR3 sequence (DNA): TGTGCCAGCAGTGAAGCTCCAGGACAGTGGGTGCTTTACGAGCAGTACTTC. Translation: CASSEAPGQWVLYEQYF.